The sequence of this TCR beta chain was determined in a study of PD-1 blockade in classical Hodgkin lymphoma. Broader study findings: Reported findings placed baseline TCR diversity lower in newly diagnosed patients (compared with healthy donors).

Notes on this clone: What it binds is unknown.

Following autologous stem cell transplantation, relapse occurred in every patient, and exposure to brentuximab vedotin varied. The V end lost 0 bases, the J end lost 8 bases, and 5 bases lay between the germline ends. Germline CDR1 and CDR2: LNHNV and YYDKDF (reference sequence). The CDR3 is 12 amino acids. TCRdb keeps only in-frame clones here, not all; method: immunoSEQ multiplex PCR. The sample holds 60,000 to 75,000 clones; roughly 90% are singletons and the top ten take around 9.7%. The TCR was taken from a human donor with classical Hodgkin lymphoma. Sequenced material: peripheral blood mononuclear cells (PBMCs), taken at baseline. This sequence joins TRBV15 and TRBJ2-4; D remains unclear. The CDR3 DNA sequence: TGTGCCACCAGCAGAGATGGGGACATTCAGTACTTC. Translating gives CATSRDGDIQYF. Full variable domain (rest looked up from reference TRBV15 and TRBJ2-4): DAMVIQNPRYQVTQFGKPVTLSCSQTLNHNVMYWYQQKSSQAPKLLFHYYDKDFNNEADTPDNFQSRRPNTSFCFLDIRSPGLGDTAMYLCATSRDGDIQYFGAGTRLSVL.